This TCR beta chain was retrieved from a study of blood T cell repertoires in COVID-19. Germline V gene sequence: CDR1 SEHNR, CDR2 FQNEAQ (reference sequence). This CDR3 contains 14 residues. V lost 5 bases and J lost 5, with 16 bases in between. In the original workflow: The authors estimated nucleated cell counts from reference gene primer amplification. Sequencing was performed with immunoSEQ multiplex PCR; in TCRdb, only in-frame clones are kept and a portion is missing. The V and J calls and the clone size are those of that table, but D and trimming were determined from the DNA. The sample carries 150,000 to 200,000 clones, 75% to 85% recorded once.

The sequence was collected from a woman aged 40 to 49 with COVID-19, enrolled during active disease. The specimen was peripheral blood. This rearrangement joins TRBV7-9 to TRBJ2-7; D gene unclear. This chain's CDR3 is CASSRGHLINEQYF. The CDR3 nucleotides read TGTGCCAGCAGCCGCGGTCACCTTATAAACGAGCAGTACTTC.